The 10 T cell receptor beta chains presented below share a single source sample, sequenced in a study of T-cell reconstitution after alpha-beta-depleted transplantation in children. Construction of the TCRbeta library involved unique molecular identifiers. In TCRdb, the PCR reads were re-called with MiXCR into one record per CDR3 protein. This table has hundreds of thousands of distinct CDR3 sequences, approximately 15% appearing once. The source material was PBMCs, mostly from graft donor cells, sampled 360 days after TCRalphabeta/CD19-depleted stem cell transplant. The receptors were sampled from a male patient aged 10 to 17 who had a stem cell transplant for acute lymphoblastic leukemia, so the T cells may come from the graft donor.

The genes are TRBV14 and TRBJ2-5; D unresolved. Germline V CDR1 and CDR2: SGHDN, FVKESK. There are 14 residues in the CDR3. Trimming removed 1 base from V and 2 bases from J, with 8 bases in between. The CDR3 nucleotides read TGTGCCAGCAGCCAAGCTCGGTTACAAGAGACCCAGTACTTC. Protein sequence: CASSQARLQETQYF.

This clonotype has at least ten counts. Written as DNA, the CDR3 is TGTGCCAGCCACTTCTCCTACGAGCAGTACTTC. Its protein is CASHFSYEQYF. V is TRBV12-3 or TRBV12-4 and J is TRBJ2-7, with D hard to call. V dropped 8 bases and J dropped 0 bases, with 5 bases sitting between them. This CDR3 spans 11 amino acids.

This clonotype showed up just a few times. V and J are TRBV27 and TRBJ1-4; D may be TRBD1 (5 bases). The CDR3 consists of 16 residues. The V gene's germline CDR1 is MNHEY and CDR2 SMNVEV (reference sequence). The V end lost 0 bases, the J end lost 4 bases, and 12 bases lay between the germline ends. Here the CDR3 DNA reads TGTGCCAGCAGTTTATCGCCCGGGGGGTATAATGAAAAACTGTTTTTT. Protein: CASSLSPGGYNEKLFF. The variable domain in full, completed from reference TRBV27 and TRBJ1-4, reads EAQVTQNPRYLITVTGKKLTVTCSQNMNHEYMSWYRQDPGLGLRQIYYSMNVEVTDKGDVPEGYKVSRKEKRNFPLILESPSPNQTSLYFCASSLSPGGYNEKLFFGSGTQLSVL.

The V and J genes are TRBV7-9 and TRBJ1-1, with 11 bases fitting TRBD1. Per germline, CDR1 SEHNR and CDR2 FQNEAQ (reference sequence). Trimming took 4 bases from V and 7 from J; bases not matched to a gene: 2. CDR3 length: 13 amino acids. DNA for the CDR3: TGTGCCAGCAGCTGGGGACAGGGGGATGAAGCTTTCTTT. Protein sequence: CASSWGQGDEAFF.

V usage is TRBV11-2 and J usage is TRBJ2-2; possibly TRBD2 for D (6 bases). This CDR3 region has 18 residues. Deletions cut 5 bases from V and 6 bases from J, with 25 bases between. Germline CDR1 SGHAT, CDR2 FQNNGV. The CDR3 DNA follows: TGTGCCAGCAGCCGGGGTTACGAATCGGGACTCCACGCCGGGGAGCTGTTTTTT. It specifies CASSRGYESGLHAGELFF.

The gene calls are TRBV5-1 and TRBJ2-7, with D possibly TRBD1 on 6 matching bases. V dropped 0 bases and J dropped 2 bases, with 24 bases sitting between them. This CDR3 comprises 19 residues. CDR1 and CDR2 (germline): SGHRS, YFSETQ. CDR3 residues: CASSLATFGAMQGTYEQYF. CDR3 sequence (DNA): TGCGCCAGCAGCTTGGCTACATTTGGGGCGATGCAGGGGACCTACGAGCAGTACTTC. Variable domain in full (rest from reference TRBV5-1 and TRBJ2-7): KAGVTQTPRYLIKTRGQQVTLSCSPISGHRSVSWYQQTPGQGLQFLFEYFSETQRNKGNFPGRFSGRQFSNSRSEMNVSTLELGDSALYLCASSLATFGAMQGTYEQYFGPGTRLTVT.

This clonotype was seen a handful of times. This chain links TRBV5-1 with TRBJ2-1, with TRBD2 identical over 7 bases. Germline V lookup: CDR1 SGHRS, CDR2 YFSETQ. The CDR3 is 16 amino acids. The junction had 12 bases not matched to a gene; V was cut back by 6 bases and J by 3 bases. The CDR3 loop reads CASTASTSSYYNEQFF. Written as DNA, the CDR3 is TGCGCCAGCACCGCCTCGACTAGCAGCTACTACAATGAGCAGTTCTTC.

This chain uses TRBV19 with TRBJ1-2; perhaps TRBD1 as D (6 bases). V gave up 5 bases and J gave up 4 bases, with 14 bases separating them. Germline V lookup: CDR1 LNHDA, CDR2 SQIVND (reference sequence). CDR3 length equals 14 residues. The CDR3 loop is CASSLAGVGYGYTF. DNA for the CDR3: TGTGCCAGTAGTCTTGCAGGGGTCGGCTATGGCTACACCTTC.

This clonotype was observed a handful of times. The genes are TRBV3-1 and TRBJ2-3, with 13 nucleotides matching TRBD2. The V gene's germline CDR1 is LGHDT and CDR2 YNNKEL (reference sequence). The CDR3 is made up of 18 amino acids. J was trimmed by 2 bases and V by 2 bases; bases with no gene match: 7. In nucleotides, the CDR3 is TGTGCCAGCAGCCAAAGCTCTACTAGCGGGGGGGTCACAGATACGCAGTATTTT. It encodes CASSQSSTSGGVTDTQYF.

This chain connects TRBV7-9 to TRBJ1-4; perhaps TRBD1 as D (6 bases). The CDR3 is 15 residues long. V was cut by 5 bases and J by 4 bases, with 14 bases left in between. From germline, CDR1 is SEHNR and CDR2 FQNEAQ (reference sequence). The CDR3 is CASSTWTAFNEKLFF. CDR3 in DNA: TGTGCCAGCAGCACCTGGACAGCTTTTAATGAAAAACTGTTTTTT.